This is a list of T cell receptor beta chains from one sample in a study of shared clonotypes between healthy human individuals. Repertoires were generated with immunoSEQ multiplex PCR, while TCRdb's copy carries only in-frame clones and drops some. The sample has around 2,000,000 clones, 85% to 95% seen once; the top ten hold 0.1% to 0.15%. Source material: naive CD4+ T cells sorted from blood. The receptor set was obtained from a man aged 18 to 29 in good health. Both conserved end residues are trimmed from each CDR3. Each record gives: CDR3 protein, clone size, V gene, J gene. Clone size is stated in some rows and not others, as once, few, many or a class when expanded.

CDR3 protein: ASGIRQTQPQH
clone size: NA
V gene: TRBV2
J gene: TRBJ1-5

CDR3 protein: ASSLDNTEAF
clone size: NA
V gene: TRBV5-4
J gene: TRBJ1-1

CDR3 protein: AWSPLPGTGGEETQY
clone size: NA
V gene: TRBV30
J gene: TRBJ2-5

CDR3 protein: ASRLLAGVDNEQF
clone size: once
V gene: TRBV2
J gene: TRBJ2-1

CDR3 protein: ASSRDSLYSPLH
clone size: NA
V gene: TRBV11-2
J gene: TRBJ1-6

CDR3 protein: ASSRRATATNEKLF
clone size: NA
V gene: TRBV4-1
J gene: TRBJ1-4

CDR3 protein: ASSQGQIRGSPLH
clone size: NA
V gene: TRBV5-1
J gene: TRBJ1-6

CDR3 protein: SVDRGTNTEAF
clone size: NA
V gene: TRBV29-1
J gene: TRBJ1-1

CDR3 protein: ASSETRIAEEKLF
clone size: NA
V gene: TRBV25-1
J gene: TRBJ1-4

CDR3 protein: ASTLEGTGANVLT
clone size: NA
V gene: TRBV5-1
J gene: TRBJ2-6

CDR3 protein: ASSPRPSYNSPLH
clone size: NA
V gene: TRBV7-9
J gene: TRBJ1-6

CDR3 protein: ASSLALDAEKLF
clone size: NA
V gene: TRBV28
J gene: TRBJ1-4

CDR3 protein: ASSLSRGANGYT
clone size: NA
V gene: TRBV5-6
J gene: TRBJ1-2

CDR3 protein: ASSIAPGGIEKLF
clone size: NA
V gene: TRBV19
J gene: TRBJ1-4

CDR3 protein: ASSLGGEPQETQY
clone size: once
V gene: TRBV5-1
J gene: TRBJ2-5

CDR3 protein: ASSLQGSRGTEAF
clone size: once
V gene: TRBV28
J gene: TRBJ1-1

CDR3 protein: ASSYSTASGELF
clone size: NA
V gene: TRBV6-6
J gene: TRBJ2-2

CDR3 protein: ASSYLDRGHTGELF
clone size: NA
V gene: TRBV5-6
J gene: TRBJ2-2

CDR3 protein: ASSQEGGPQETQY
clone size: once
V gene: TRBV11-2
J gene: TRBJ2-5

CDR3 protein: ASSLGRSTYEQY
clone size: NA
V gene: TRBV7-2
J gene: TRBJ2-7

CDR3 protein: AISEGGNHEQY
clone size: NA
V gene: TRBV10-3
J gene: TRBJ2-7

CDR3 protein: ASSLRPGETETQY
clone size: NA
V gene: TRBV7-2
J gene: TRBJ2-5

CDR3 protein: ASSLGRSSTDTQY
clone size: NA
V gene: TRBV5-1
J gene: TRBJ2-3

CDR3 protein: ASRAGGTNNYGYT
clone size: NA
V gene: TRBV27
J gene: TRBJ1-2

CDR3 protein: ASSESGRGMF
clone size: NA
V gene: TRBV10-2
J gene: TRBJ2-1

CDR3 protein: ASSLGYRSYEQY
clone size: NA
V gene: TRBV7-2
J gene: TRBJ2-7

CDR3 protein: ASSQGTSGLQETQY
clone size: NA
V gene: TRBV4-1
J gene: TRBJ2-5

CDR3 protein: ASVGRNYGYT
clone size: NA
V gene: TRBV30
J gene: TRBJ1-2

CDR3 protein: ASSPWESSGDTQY
clone size: NA
V gene: TRBV18
J gene: TRBJ2-3

CDR3 protein: ASSGQLNTEAF
clone size: many
V gene: TRBV9
J gene: TRBJ1-1

CDR3 protein: AIKGTDSYEQY
clone size: once
V gene: TRBV10-3
J gene: TRBJ2-7

CDR3 protein: ASKTGTGGLETQY
clone size: once
V gene: TRBV6-6
J gene: TRBJ2-5

CDR3 protein: ASRPGQGGVYGYT
clone size: NA
V gene: TRBV10-2
J gene: TRBJ1-2

CDR3 protein: ASSRRTGDESGAF
clone size: NA
V gene: TRBV2
J gene: TRBJ1-1

CDR3 protein: ASSPGLGAGEQF
clone size: NA
V gene: TRBV18
J gene: TRBJ2-1